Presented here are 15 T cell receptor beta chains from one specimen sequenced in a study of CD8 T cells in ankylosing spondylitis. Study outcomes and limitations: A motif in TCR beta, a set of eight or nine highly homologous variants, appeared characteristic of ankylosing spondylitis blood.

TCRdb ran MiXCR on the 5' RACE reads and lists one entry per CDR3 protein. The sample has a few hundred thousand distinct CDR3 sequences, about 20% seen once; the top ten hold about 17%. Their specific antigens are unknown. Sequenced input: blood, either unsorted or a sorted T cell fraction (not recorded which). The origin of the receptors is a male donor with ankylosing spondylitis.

CDR3 sequence reads: CASSFPGGPEAFF. CDR3 bases: TGTGCCAGCAGTTTTCCAGGGGGCCCCGAAGCTTTCTTT. V is TRBV12-3 or TRBV12-4 and J is TRBJ1-1; 8 nucleotides match TRBD1. The length of the CDR3 is 13 residues. The ends lost 3 bases at V and 8 bases at J; junction bases unmatched: 5.

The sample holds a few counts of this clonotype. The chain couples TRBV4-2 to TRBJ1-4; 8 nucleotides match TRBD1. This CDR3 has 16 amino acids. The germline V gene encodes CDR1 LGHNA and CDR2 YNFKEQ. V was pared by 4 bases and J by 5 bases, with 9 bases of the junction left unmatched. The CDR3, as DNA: TGTGCCAGCAGCCGCGCTTCACAGGGGGAAAATGAAAAACTGTTTTTT. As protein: CASSRASQGENEKLFF.

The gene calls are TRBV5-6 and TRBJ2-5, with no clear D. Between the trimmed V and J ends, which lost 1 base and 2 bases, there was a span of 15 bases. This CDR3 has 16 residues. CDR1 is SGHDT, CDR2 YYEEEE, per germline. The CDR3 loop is CASSLLLGGGQETQYF. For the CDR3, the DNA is TGTGCCAGCAGCTTGCTCCTCGGTGGCGGTCAAGAGACCCAGTACTTC.

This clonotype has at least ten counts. CDR3 DNA sequence: TGTGCCAGCAGCCTAACCTTAATGAACACCGGGGAGCTGTTTTTT. It encodes CASSLTLMNTGELFF. V gene TRBV4-2 combines with J gene TRBJ2-2; D remains unclear. Deletions cut 4 bases from V and 1 base from J, with 10 bases between. CDR1 and CDR2 from the germline V gene are LGHNA and YNFKEQ. There are 15 residues in the CDR3.

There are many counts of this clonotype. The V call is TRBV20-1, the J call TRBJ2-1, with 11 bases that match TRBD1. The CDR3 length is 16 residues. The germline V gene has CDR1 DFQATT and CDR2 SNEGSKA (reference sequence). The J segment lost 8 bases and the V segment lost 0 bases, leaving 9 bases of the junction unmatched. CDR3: CSARDPGQGAGDEQFF. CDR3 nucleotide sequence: TGCAGTGCTAGAGACCCTGGACAGGGGGCAGGGGATGAGCAGTTCTTC.

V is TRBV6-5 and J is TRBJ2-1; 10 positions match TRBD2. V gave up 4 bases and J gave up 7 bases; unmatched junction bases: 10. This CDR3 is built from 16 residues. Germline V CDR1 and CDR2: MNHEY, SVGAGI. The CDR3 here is CASSSHQAGGQNEQFF. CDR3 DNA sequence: TGTGCCAGCAGTTCCCACCAAGCGGGAGGGCAAAATGAGCAGTTCTTC.

The CDR3 nucleotides read TGTGCCAGCAGCTTTACAGGGACAGGACAGCCCCAGCATTTT. This translates into CASSFTGTGQPQHF. The J gene is TRBJ1-5, the V gene TRBV12-3 or TRBV12-4; TRBD1 agrees at 8 bases. V was pared by 6 bases and J by 7 bases, with 8 bases of the junction left unmatched. CDR3 length equals 14 residues.

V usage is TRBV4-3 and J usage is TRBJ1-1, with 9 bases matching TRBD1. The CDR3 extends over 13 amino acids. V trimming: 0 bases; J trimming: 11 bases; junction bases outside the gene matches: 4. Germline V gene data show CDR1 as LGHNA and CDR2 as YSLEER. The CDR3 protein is CASSQDDRGWAFF. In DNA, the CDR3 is TGCGCCAGCAGCCAAGATGACAGGGGGTGGGCTTTCTTT.

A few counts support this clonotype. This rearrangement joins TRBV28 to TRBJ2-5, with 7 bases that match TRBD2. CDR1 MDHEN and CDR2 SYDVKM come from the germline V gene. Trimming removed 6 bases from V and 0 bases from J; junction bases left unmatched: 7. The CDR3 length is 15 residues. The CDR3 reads CASRTGGGYQETQYF. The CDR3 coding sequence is TGTGCCAGCAGAACGGGGGGAGGATACCAAGAGACCCAGTACTTC.

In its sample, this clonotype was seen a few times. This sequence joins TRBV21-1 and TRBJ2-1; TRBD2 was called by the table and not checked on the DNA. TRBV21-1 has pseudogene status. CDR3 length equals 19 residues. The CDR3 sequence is CASSIRTSGRAFIGNEQFF. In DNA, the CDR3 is TGTGCCAGCAGCATACGGACTAGCGGGAGGGCCTTCATCGGGAATGAGCAGTTCTTC.

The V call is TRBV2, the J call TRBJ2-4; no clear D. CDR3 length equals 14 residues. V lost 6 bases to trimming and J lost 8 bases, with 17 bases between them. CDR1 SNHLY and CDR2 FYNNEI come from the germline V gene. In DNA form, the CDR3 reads TGTGCCAGCAGGGCCTGGGGATCTGTTGACATTCAGTACTTC. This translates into CASRAWGSVDIQYF.

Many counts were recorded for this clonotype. The CDR3, as DNA: TGTGCCAGCAGCTTGTACAGCTCTGGGGCCAACGTCCTGACTTTC. Its translation: CASSLYSSGANVLTF. The gene calls are TRBV11-3 and TRBJ2-6; D unclear. The germline V and J ends were trimmed by 3 bases and 0 bases, with 6 bases remaining between them. Germline CDR1 is SGHNT and CDR2 is YENEEA. The CDR3 is made up of 15 amino acids.

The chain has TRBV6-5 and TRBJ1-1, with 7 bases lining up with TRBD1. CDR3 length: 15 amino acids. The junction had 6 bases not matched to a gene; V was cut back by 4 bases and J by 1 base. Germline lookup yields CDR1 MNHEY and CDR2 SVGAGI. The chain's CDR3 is CASSFVTGRNTEAFF. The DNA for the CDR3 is TGTGCCAGCAGTTTCGTGACAGGGAGGAACACTGAAGCTTTCTTT.

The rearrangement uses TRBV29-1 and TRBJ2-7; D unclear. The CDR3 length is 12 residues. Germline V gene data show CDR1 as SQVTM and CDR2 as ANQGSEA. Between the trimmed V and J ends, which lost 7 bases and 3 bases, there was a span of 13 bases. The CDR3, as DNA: TGCAGCGCCCTGGAGTCCGACTACGAGCAGTACTTC. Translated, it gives CSALESDYEQYF.

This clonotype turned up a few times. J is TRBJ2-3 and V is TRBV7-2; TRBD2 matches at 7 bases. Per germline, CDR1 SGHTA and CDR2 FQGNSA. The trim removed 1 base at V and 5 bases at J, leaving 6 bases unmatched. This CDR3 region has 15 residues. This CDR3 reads CASSLDGGSGDTQYF. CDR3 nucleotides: TGTGCCAGCAGCTTAGACGGCGGGAGTGGAGATACGCAGTATTTT.